These 4 T cell receptor beta chains came from one sample sequenced in a study of control samples from healthy donors and cancer patients. The protocol was immunoSEQ multiplex PCR, while the TCRdb copy is restricted to in-frame clones and leaves out a portion. The sample yields roughly 190,000 clones, roughly nine tenths seen once. Sequences were obtained from blood. The receptors originated from a man aged 25-40 years in good health.

V usage is TRBV12-5 and J usage is TRBJ2-2, with 15 bases lining up with TRBD2. Germline CDR1 reads LGHNT; CDR2 reads FRNRAP. The CDR3 is 18 amino acids. J gave up 4 bases and V 5 bases, and 8 bases lay outside the gene matches. CDR3 sequence: CASGPGLAGGRGTGELFF. The CDR3, as DNA: TGTGCTAGTGGTCCGGGACTAGCGGGGGGCCGGGGCACCGGGGAGCTGTTTTTT.

The V gene is TRBV2, the J gene TRBJ2-1; 11 bases are shared with TRBD1. Germline CDR1 reads SNHLY; CDR2 reads FYNNEI. The CDR3 has 16 amino acids. The junction had 8 bases not matched to a gene; V was cut back by 6 bases and J by 4 bases. CDR3 residues: CASSTDGTGGYNEQFF. The CDR3 nucleotides are TGTGCCAGCAGCACCGACGGGACAGGGGGTTACAATGAGCAGTTCTTC. Combining the CDR3 with reference TRBV2 and TRBJ2-1 gives the whole variable domain EPEVTQTPSHQVTQMGQEVILRCVPISNHLYFYWYRQILGQKVEFLVSFYNNEISEKSEIFDDQFSVERPDGSNFTLKIRSTKLEDSAMYFCASSTDGTGGYNEQFFGPGTRLTVL.

V and J are TRBV20-1 and TRBJ2-7, with 12 bases lining up with TRBD1. The germline CDR1 and CDR2 sequences are DFQATT and SNEGSKA (reference sequence). After removal of 3 bases from V and 4 bases from J, the junction contained 4 bases not matched to a gene. This CDR3 is built from 14 residues. CDR3 in DNA: TGCAGTGCTAGTCCGGGACAGGGGGCTTACGAGCAGTACTTC. Its translation is CSASPGQGAYEQYF.

This clone has only one observation. This chain uses TRBV19 with TRBJ1-5; D perhaps matches TRBD1 (6 bases). CDR3 length: 18 amino acids. CDR1 is LNHDA, CDR2 SQIVND, per germline (reference sequence). The V end lost 5 bases, the J end lost 1 base, and 21 bases lay between the germline ends. This CDR3 is CASSQTGGHRSSNQPQHF. CDR3 sequence (DNA): TGTGCCAGTAGTCAAACGGGGGGGCACAGGTCGAGCAATCAGCCCCAGCATTTT.